These T cell receptor beta chains were read from a single sample in a study of T cells in Graves' hyperthyroidism and ophthalmopathy. TCRdb used MiXCR to reprocess the multiplex PCR reads, holding one entry per CDR3 protein. The repertoire holds 550,000 to 650,000 distinct CDR3 sequences, with 11% to 15% as singletons. Input material: blood. Every receptor here comes from a middle-aged woman with Graves' hyperthyroidism. Each CDR3 is given with its conserved first and last residue. Fields, in order: V gene, J gene, clone size, D gene, CDR3 DNA, CDR3 protein. D genes are given only for firm matches. Size tells how often a clone was seen (once, few, many) or the class of an expanded clone, and some rows leave it out.

V: TRBV6-1; J: TRBJ2-4; size: NA; D: NA; DNA: TGTGCCAGCGAGGCTGGGGGCGGCAAAAACATTCAGTACTTC; CDR3: CASEAGGGKNIQYF
V: TRBV28; J: TRBJ2-1; size: many; D: NA; DNA: TGTGCCAGCAGTCCACAGCGGGCAAGCTCCTACAATGAGCAGTTCTTC; CDR3: CASSPQRASSYNEQFF
V: TRBV30; J: TRBJ1-4; size: many; D: TRBD1; DNA: TGTGCCTGGAGCCAAACGACAGGGTTTACTAATGAAAAACTGTTTTTT; CDR3: CAWSQTTGFTNEKLFF
V: TRBV3-1; J: TRBJ2-2; size: many; D: TRBD2; DNA: TGTGCCAGCAGAGCGGGAACGAACACCGGGGAGCTGTTTTTT; CDR3: CASRAGTNTGELFF
V: TRBV7-6; J: TRBJ2-1; size: NA; D: TRBD2; DNA: TGTGCCAGCAGCGAACCTCCGGGACTAGCGGGAGACTACAATGAGCAGTTCTTC; CDR3: CASSEPPGLAGDYNEQFF
V: TRBV3-1; J: TRBJ1-5; size: many; D: NA; DNA: TGTGCCAGCTCTAGAACCTTCAATCAGCCCCAGCATTTT; CDR3: CASSRTFNQPQHF
V: TRBV7-9; J: TRBJ2-5; size: many; D: NA; DNA: TGTGCCAGCAGTCAGGACGGAAGCCAAGAGACCCAGTACTTC; CDR3: CASSQDGSQETQYF
V: TRBV7-9; J: TRBJ1-2; size: few; D: NA; DNA: TGTGCCAGCAGCTCGACAGCTTCCCTGGGCTATGGCTACACCTTC; CDR3: CASSSTASLGYGYTF
V: TRBV12-3/TRBV12-4; J: TRBJ2-2; size: many; D: TRBD2; DNA: TGTGCCAGCAGTTTGGGACTAGCGGTGGGAAACACCGGGGAGCTGTTTTTT; CDR3: CASSLGLAVGNTGELFF
V: TRBV7-8; J: TRBJ1-4; size: many; D: TRBD1; DNA: TGTGCCAGCAGCTTGACAGGGAGAGAAAAACTGTTTTTT; CDR3: CASSLTGREKLFF
V: TRBV28; J: TRBJ2-3; size: many; D: TRBD1; DNA: TGTGCCAGCAGTTTAGGTGGACAGGGGGCAGATACGCAGTATTTT; CDR3: CASSLGGQGADTQYF
V: TRBV7-2; J: TRBJ2-3; size: many; D: TRBD2; DNA: TGTGCCAGCAGCTCCCCCGGATCTAGCGGGAGGGCCACAGATACGCAGTATTTT; CDR3: CASSSPGSSGRATDTQYF
V: TRBV2; J: TRBJ1-1; size: many; D: NA; DNA: TGTGCCAGCAGTGAGGAACAGACCATGAACACTGAAGCTTTCTTT; CDR3: CASSEEQTMNTEAFF
V: TRBV5-6; J: TRBJ2-1; size: NA; D: TRBD2; DNA: TGTGCCAGCAGCTTGGCCAGACTAGCGGGAGGAGGCTCCTACAATGAGCAGTTCTTC; CDR3: CASSLARLAGGGSYNEQFF
V: TRBV28; J: TRBJ2-7; size: many; D: NA; DNA: TGTGCCAGCAGTTTATCAGGGGGACTGGACGAGCAGTACTTC; CDR3: CASSLSGGLDEQYF
V: TRBV6-4; J: TRBJ1-1; size: many; D: TRBD1; DNA: TGTGCCAGCAGTTCACAGGGGTGGGGTACTGAAGCTTTCTTT; CDR3: CASSSQGWGTEAFF
V: TRBV7-2; J: TRBJ1-1; size: many; D: NA; DNA: TGTGCCAGCAGCTTAAACGGGGTCGCTCGGACTGAAGCTTTCTTT; CDR3: CASSLNGVARTEAFF
V: TRBV6-1; J: TRBJ2-1; size: few; D: NA; DNA: TGTGCCAGCACCGTGGGAATAAGGCAGTTCTTC; CDR3: CASTVGIRQFF
V: TRBV20-1; J: TRBJ2-5; size: many; D: TRBD1; DNA: TGCAGTGCGGCGCGGGACAGGGCCCAGGAGACCCAGTACTTC; CDR3: CSAARDRAQETQYF
V: TRBV4-1; J: TRBJ1-2; size: once; D: TRBD1; DNA: TGCGCCAGCAGCCAAGATTCCGCAGGGGGAGGCTATGGCTACACCTTC; CDR3: CASSQDSAGGGYGYTF
V: TRBV5-1; J: TRBJ1-1; size: NA; D: NA; DNA: TGCGCCAGCAGCTTGGCCCAGGGGTTAACTGAAGCTTTCTTT; CDR3: CASSLAQGLTEAFF
V: TRBV6-1; J: TRBJ1-1; size: few; D: NA; DNA: TGTGCCAGCAGCCCCTGGGGGGCTGAAGCTTTCTTT; CDR3: CASSPWGAEAFF
V: TRBV11-2; J: TRBJ2-3; size: few; D: TRBD2; DNA: TGTGCCAGCAGCGATACTTTGGGACTAGCGGTTAGCACAGATACGCAGTATTTT; CDR3: CASSDTLGLAVSTDTQYF
V: TRBV5-1; J: TRBJ2-3; size: NA; D: NA; DNA: TGCGCCAGCAGCTTGGACATGCCAGATACGCAGTATTTT; CDR3: CASSLDMPDTQYF
V: TRBV11-3; J: TRBJ2-2; size: many; D: NA; DNA: TGTGCCAGCAGCTTCGCCGGTGGCGGGGAGCTGTTTTTT; CDR3: CASSFAGGGELFF
V: TRBV30; J: TRBJ1-5; size: many; D: NA; DNA: TGTGCCTGGAGTCGGGGCAGGGAGAAGCCCCAGCATTTT; CDR3: CAWSRGREKPQHF
V: TRBV6-1; J: TRBJ2-7; size: many; D: NA; DNA: TGTGCCAGCAGCTCGACTGGGAACTCCTACGAGCAGTACTTC; CDR3: CASSSTGNSYEQYF
V: TRBV28; J: TRBJ1-1; size: many; D: NA; DNA: TGTGCCAGCAGTTTAACACCGCGACAGGACACTGAAGCTTTCTTT; CDR3: CASSLTPRQDTEAFF
V: TRBV24-1; J: TRBJ2-1; size: many; D: TRBD1; DNA: TGTGCCACCAGTGATTCCGGACAGGGGGGAAACAATGAGCAGTTCTTC; CDR3: CATSDSGQGGNNEQFF
V: TRBV7-9; J: TRBJ2-2; size: NA; D: TRBD2; DNA: TGTGCCAGCAGCTTATCAGCGGGGGCCGGGGAGCTGTTTTTT; CDR3: CASSLSAGAGELFF
V: TRBV28; J: TRBJ2-7; size: NA; D: NA; DNA: TGTGCCAGCAAGTTCGGGTCGGGCGCCTACGAGCAGTACTTC; CDR3: CASKFGSGAYEQYF
V: TRBV11-2; J: TRBJ1-5; size: many; D: TRBD1; DNA: TGTGCCAGCCCCTCGGGACAGGCCGCAGGGCCCCAGCATTTT; CDR3: CASPSGQAAGPQHF
V: TRBV28; J: TRBJ1-6; size: many; D: TRBD1; DNA: TGTGCCAGCACTCCGGGGACAGGGTGGAGAAATTCACCCCTCCACTTT; CDR3: CASTPGTGWRNSPLHF
V: TRBV5-6; J: TRBJ1-1; size: many; D: TRBD1; DNA: TGTGCCAGCAGCGGGGACAGGGGAATTGAAGCTTTCTTT; CDR3: CASSGDRGIEAFF
V: TRBV2; J: TRBJ2-3; size: many; D: NA; DNA: TGTGCCAGCAGTGACATGCGGGATACGCAGTATTTT; CDR3: CASSDMRDTQYF
V: TRBV19; J: TRBJ2-3; size: NA; D: NA; DNA: TGTGCCAGTAGTCCCTGGGACGCAAACACAGATACGCAGTATTTT; CDR3: CASSPWDANTDTQYF
V: TRBV5-1; J: TRBJ2-3; size: few; D: NA; DNA: TGCGCCAGCAGCTTGGACGGCACAGTTTCAGATACGCAGTATTTT; CDR3: CASSLDGTVSDTQYF
V: TRBV6-1; J: TRBJ2-7; size: few; D: NA; DNA: TGTGCCAGCAGCAGCCAGGAGTACGAGCAGTACTTC; CDR3: CASSSQEYEQYF
V: TRBV11-2; J: TRBJ2-5; size: few; D: NA; DNA: TGTGCCAGTAAGAGGGGAATAGAGACCCAGTACTTC; CDR3: CASKRGIETQYF
V: TRBV14; J: TRBJ2-2; size: NA; D: NA; DNA: TGTGCCAGCAGCCAAGACCAGGGGTTTACCGGGGAGCTGTTTTTT; CDR3: CASSQDQGFTGELFF
V: TRBV24-1; J: TRBJ2-3; size: few; D: NA; DNA: TGTGCCACCAGTGACCCAGAGGGGCATACGCAGTATTTT; CDR3: CATSDPEGHTQYF
V: TRBV5-5; J: TRBJ1-1; size: many; D: NA; DNA: TGTGCCAGCAGCTTTGATGGCAGGACAAACACTGAAGCTTTCTTT; CDR3: CASSFDGRTNTEAFF
V: TRBV18; J: TRBJ2-3; size: many; D: NA; DNA: TGTGCCAGCTCACCACCAATCGGGGCAGATACGCAGTATTTT; CDR3: CASSPPIGADTQYF
V: TRBV3-1; J: TRBJ2-7; size: many; D: TRBD2; DNA: TGTGCCAGCAGCCACCTAGCGGGGGACTACGAGCAGTACTTC; CDR3: CASSHLAGDYEQYF
V: TRBV5-1; J: TRBJ2-7; size: NA; D: NA; DNA: TGCGCCAGCAGCTTGGATGAGGGTGCTGTCTACGAGCAGTACTTC; CDR3: CASSLDEGAVYEQYF
V: TRBV10-2; J: TRBJ2-7; size: many; D: NA; DNA: TGCGCCAGCAGTGAGTCTTACGGGACAAGGTCCTACGAGCAGTACTTC; CDR3: CASSESYGTRSYEQYF
V: TRBV27; J: TRBJ1-6; size: many; D: NA; DNA: TGTGCCAGCAGTTTGGCCAGGAACCCTAATTCACCCCTCCACTTT; CDR3: CASSLARNPNSPLHF
V: TRBV7-3; J: TRBJ2-1; size: many; D: TRBD2; DNA: TGTGCCAGCAGCCCCAGGACTAGCGGGGGAGGTGAGCAGTTCTTC; CDR3: CASSPRTSGGGEQFF
V: TRBV18; J: TRBJ2-3; size: few; D: NA; DNA: TGTGCCAGCTCACCACCGGGAAGGGCAGGAGATACGCAGTATTTT; CDR3: CASSPPGRAGDTQYF
V: TRBV28; J: TRBJ1-2; size: few; D: NA; DNA: TGTGCCAGCAGGCGGATGGCGGGGGGCGCAGGTGGCTACACCTTC; CDR3: CASRRMAGGAGGYTF
V: TRBV5-4; J: TRBJ1-2; size: NA; D: TRBD1; DNA: TGTGCCAGCAGCTCGGGACAGGGGGTGGACTATGGCTACACCTTC; CDR3: CASSSGQGVDYGYTF
V: TRBV4-1; J: TRBJ2-1; size: once; D: NA; DNA: TGCGCCAGCAGCCAAGTAGTCGGGGGTGGACACAATGAGCAGTTCTTC; CDR3: CASSQVVGGGHNEQFF
V: TRBV12-3/TRBV12-4; J: TRBJ1-5; size: many; D: TRBD1; DNA: TGTGCCAGCAGTACAGGGGGTTACCAGCCCCAGCATTTT; CDR3: CASSTGGYQPQHF
V: TRBV7-9; J: TRBJ2-4; size: NA; D: NA; DNA: TGTGCCAGCAGCTTAGTTGGCGGTGTAGCCAAAAACATTCAGTACTTC; CDR3: CASSLVGGVAKNIQYF
V: TRBV4-1; J: TRBJ2-5; size: NA; D: NA; DNA: TGCGCCAGCAGCCAAGATCAAGGATTACAGATACAAGAGACCCAGTACTTC; CDR3: CASSQDQGLQIQETQYF
V: TRBV6-1; J: TRBJ1-1; size: many; D: NA; DNA: TGTGCCAGCATGCTACGACAGAACACTGAAGCTTTCTTT; CDR3: CASMLRQNTEAFF
V: TRBV20-1; J: TRBJ2-7; size: many; D: TRBD2; DNA: TGCAGTGCTAGAGACGGAGGACTAGCGGGAAGTTACGAGCAGTACTTC; CDR3: CSARDGGLAGSYEQYF
V: TRBV6-5; J: TRBJ2-4; size: many; D: TRBD2; DNA: TGTGCCAGCAGTTACCCTAAACTAGCGCTAGCCAAAAACATTCAGTACTTC; CDR3: CASSYPKLALAKNIQYF
V: TRBV28; J: TRBJ2-3; size: many; D: NA; DNA: TGTGCCAGCAGTTTGGATGGGGGCTGGAATACGCAGTATTTT; CDR3: CASSLDGGWNTQYF
V: TRBV20-1; J: TRBJ2-7; size: few; D: NA; DNA: TGCAGTGCTAGTTGGAGGAGTAGCTCCTACGAGCAGTACTTC; CDR3: CSASWRSSSYEQYF